The TCR beta chain described here comes from a study of cytotoxic CD8 clonotypes in ibrutinib-treated CLL. CDR3 size: 12 residues. Germline V CDR1 and CDR2: SGDLS, YYNGEE. Trimming removed 0 bases from V and 5 bases from J, with 5 bases in between. Sequencing was performed with immunoSEQ multiplex PCR; in TCRdb, only in-frame clones are kept and a portion is missing. The table has about 130,000 clones, around 84% seen once; the top ten hold around 3%. The material was PBMCs, obtained after 24 months of ibrutinib treatment. The clonotype comes from a human donor with chronic lymphocytic leukemia. V is TRBV9 and J is TRBJ1-2, with D hard to call. The CDR3 DNA reads as TGTGCCAGCAGCGTAGAAGGGTATGGCTACACCTTC. The encoded protein is CASSVEGYGYTF.